These 28 T cell receptor beta chains were sequenced from one sample in a study of CD8 T cells in Susac syndrome. RNA was extracted with the RNeasy kit, and a quantity of 0.5 to 1 ug was reverse transcribed using random hexamers. TCRdb reprocessed the immunoSEQ multiplex PCR reads with MiXCR, giving one entry per CDR3 protein. Here the sample spans 50,000 to 65,000 distinct CDR3 sequences, over 85% being singletons. Sequencing was done on a sample of CD8+ T cells from PBMCs. The source is a human donor in good health.

The V call is TRBV2, the J call TRBJ2-1; D not resolved. The CDR3 has 12 amino acids. The V gene lost 6 bases and the J gene lost 10 bases, with 13 bases spanning the gap. Germline assignment: CDR1 SNHLY and CDR2 FYNNEI. CDR3 sequence: CASSWGTWEQFF. The CDR3 DNA sequence: TGTGCCAGCAGCTGGGGTACATGGGAGCAGTTCTTC.

For this clonotype: The junction shows a germline mismatch at one end, possibly a read error. This chain's CDR3 is CAGSFQRGVDAQYF. DNA for the CDR3: TGTGCCGGCAGCTTTCAGCGGGGGGTTGATGCGCAGTATTTT. The rearrangement uses TRBV7-9 and TRBJ2-3; 9 bases are a match to TRBD2. The germline V gene encodes CDR1 SEHNR and CDR2 FQNEAQ (reference sequence). The CDR3 length is 14 residues.

The chain uses TRBV3-1 and TRBJ2-1; D remains unclear. V lost 5 bases, J lost 0 bases, and 11 bases lay in between. This CDR3 has 15 residues. Germline CDR1 and CDR2: LGHDT and YNNKEL (reference sequence). CDR3: CASSETPSSYNEQFF. CDR3 coding DNA: TGTGCCAGCAGCGAGACTCCGAGCTCCTACAATGAGCAGTTCTTC.

The chain uses TRBV4-2 and TRBJ2-6; D ambiguous. The CDR3 is 16 residues long. Germline CDR1 LGHNA, CDR2 YNFKEQ. Deletions cut 3 bases from V and 0 bases from J, with 9 bases between. The CDR3 sequence: CASSQSPDSGANVLTF. The CDR3 DNA is TGTGCCAGCAGCCAGTCACCGGACTCTGGGGCCAACGTCCTGACTTTC.

The genes are TRBV27 and TRBJ2-7; D call uncertain. The CDR3 is 13 residues long. The V and J ends lost 8 bases and 1 base respectively, with 12 bases between them. CDR1 is MNHEY and CDR2 is SMNVEV in the germline V gene (reference sequence). CDR3 region: CASAWGISYEQYF. The CDR3, as DNA: TGTGCCAGCGCATGGGGTATTTCCTACGAGCAGTACTTC.

The chain links TRBV20-1 to TRBJ2-2; D may be TRBD1 (5 bases). Trimming removed 7 bases at V and 2 bases at J, with 14 bases between. Germline CDR1 and CDR2: DFQATT and SNEGSKA (reference sequence). This CDR3 contains 14 residues. The CDR3 is CSGRQGINTGELFF. CDR3 nucleotide sequence: TGCAGTGGGCGCCAGGGCATCAACACCGGGGAGCTGTTTTTT.

The chain joins TRBV6-6 to TRBJ2-1; 9 bases align to TRBD1. This CDR3 has 15 amino acids. The ends lost 6 bases at V and 4 bases at J; junction bases unmatched: 7. The germline gives CDR1 MNHNY, CDR2 SVGAGI (reference sequence). The CDR3, as DNA: TGTGCCAGCAGCCTCACAGGGGGCCTTTACAATGAGCAGTTCTTC. Protein: CASSLTGGLYNEQFF.

The chain links TRBV9 to TRBJ2-7, with D tentatively TRBD1 or TRBD2 (5 bases each). The V and J ends lost 4 bases and 2 bases respectively, with 16 bases between them. CDR1 is SGDLS and CDR2 is YYNGEE in the germline V gene. The CDR3 has 15 amino acids. The CDR3 region is CASSPSRGAPYEQYF. CDR3 DNA sequence: TGTGCCAGCAGCCCCTCTAGGGGAGCACCCTACGAGCAGTACTTC. Based on the CDR3 plus reference TRBV9 and TRBJ2-7, the full variable domain is DSGVTQTPKHLITATGQRVTLRCSPRSGDLSVYWYQQSLDQGLQFLIQYYNGEERAKGNILERFSAQQFPDLHSELNLSSLELGDSALYFCASSPSRGAPYEQYFGPGTRLTVT.

For the CDR3, the DNA is TGTGCCAGCAGATGGGGGGCCACTGAAGCTTTCTTT. Amino acids: CASRWGATEAFF. The V gene is TRBV27, the J gene TRBJ1-1; TRBD1 might be the D (6 bases). V lost 6 bases, J lost 4 bases, and 9 bases lay in between. The germline V gene encodes CDR1 MNHEY and CDR2 SMNVEV (reference sequence). CDR3 length equals 12 residues.

V is TRBV5-1 and J is TRBJ1-4; D is uncertain. This CDR3 region has 15 residues. Trimming took off 4 bases at V and 4 bases at J, with 14 bases between the two ends. Germline CDR1 SGHRS, CDR2 YFSETQ. DNA for the CDR3: TGCGCCAGCAGCCCGGCTGGACGGCTTAATGAAAAACTGTTTTTT. Translated: CASSPAGRLNEKLFF.

The V and J genes are TRBV7-3 and TRBJ2-1; 11 bases agree with TRBD2. Per the germline V gene, CDR1 is SGHTA and CDR2 is FQGTGA. The CDR3 length is 16 residues. The V gene end was trimmed by 5 bases and the J gene end by 7 bases; junction bases not matched to a gene: 10. CDR3 region: CASSLLAGGQFNEQFF. In DNA, the CDR3 is TGTGCCAGCAGCCTCTTAGCGGGGGGGCAGTTTAATGAGCAGTTCTTC.

The genes are TRBV12-3 or TRBV12-4 and TRBJ1-5; 9 positions agree with TRBD1. V shed 5 bases, J shed 5 bases, and the junction held 4 bases outside the gene matches. This CDR3 spans 14 amino acids. CDR3 loop: CASSLGQGDQPQHF. Written as DNA, the CDR3 is TGTGCCAGCAGTCTGGGACAGGGCGATCAGCCCCAGCATTTT.

The chain combines TRBV27 with TRBJ1-3; the D is unclear. The V gene lost 7 bases and the J gene lost 6 bases, with 10 bases spanning the gap. Germline V gene data show CDR1 as MNHEY and CDR2 as SMNVEV (reference sequence). CDR3 length equals 12 residues. The CDR3 DNA reads as TGTGCCAGCAAAGACCAGGAAAACACCATATATTTT. It yields the protein CASKDQENTIYF.

The chain is built from TRBV6-2 or TRBV6-3 and TRBJ2-7, with D unresolved. The V end was cut by 6 bases, the J end by 0 bases, with 15 bases between. Germline-derived CDR1 and CDR2 are MNHEY and SVGEGT. This CDR3 contains 15 residues. The CDR3 sequence is CASSPPVTLSYEQYF. In DNA form, the CDR3 reads TGTGCCAGCAGCCCACCTGTAACCCTCTCCTACGAGCAGTACTTC.

There are a few counts of this clonotype. The chain employs TRBV10-2 and TRBJ2-7; 10 bases align to TRBD2. This CDR3 is 14 amino acids long. Losses at the gene ends were 6 bases for V and 4 bases for J; bases not matched to a gene: 6. Germline V lookup: CDR1 WSHSY, CDR2 SAAADI. CDR3 in DNA: TGCGCCAGCAGGGCGGGAGCGGGGGGGTACGAGCAGTACTTC. Residues: CASRAGAGGYEQYF.

This clonotype was seen a single time. The chain has TRBV7-2 and TRBJ2-1; 9 bases agree with TRBD2. This CDR3 spans 15 amino acids. Germline trimming cut 6 bases from V and 6 bases from J; bases unmatched to any gene: 9. Germline CDR1 and CDR2: SGHTA and FQGNSA. The DNA of the CDR3 is TGTGCCAGCAGTCCCATAGCGGGGGCGATCAATGAGCAGTTCTTC. Protein product: CASSPIAGAINEQFF.

V gene TRBV12-3 or TRBV12-4 combines with J gene TRBJ1-5; D is undetermined. Deletions cut 6 bases from V and 0 bases from J, with 12 bases between. This CDR3 region has 15 residues. The CDR3 DNA is TGTGCCAGCAGCCCGGACCTTTTTAGCAATCAGCCCCAGCATTTT. Translated: CASSPDLFSNQPQHF.

The chain is built from TRBV29-1 and TRBJ2-7, with unresolved D. Trimming shortened V by 0 bases and J by 3 bases, and 12 bases separated the two germline ends. Per germline, CDR1 SQVTM and CDR2 ANQGSEA. The CDR3 length is 14 residues. In DNA, the CDR3 is TGCAGCGTTGAAGATTCGGGCCGTAACTACGAGCAGTACTTC. It codes for CSVEDSGRNYEQYF.

V usage is TRBV28 and J usage is TRBJ1-6; D uncertain. Germline assignment: CDR1 MDHEN and CDR2 SYDVKM. V was trimmed by 2 bases and J by 7 bases, leaving 12 bases between them. This CDR3 comprises 15 residues. The CDR3 DNA sequence: TGTGCCAGCAGTTTACGGGATTCGAGAAATTCACCCCTCCACTTT. Protein product: CASSLRDSRNSPLHF.

The rearrangement links TRBV4-1 to TRBJ1-1, with D hard to call. V was pared by 5 bases and J by 4 bases, with 14 bases between. In germline, CDR1 is MGHRA, CDR2 YSYEKL. The CDR3 is 14 amino acids. CDR3 DNA sequence: TGCGCCAGCAGCGAAGGAGTGTTTCGCACTGAAGCTTTCTTT. Encoded protein: CASSEGVFRTEAFF.

The J gene is TRBJ1-2, the V gene TRBV14; tentatively, D is TRBD1 (6 bases). The V gene lost 3 bases and the J gene lost 6 bases, with 17 bases spanning the gap. The CDR3 contains 15 residues. CDR1 SGHDN and CDR2 FVKESK come from the germline V gene. The CDR3 bases are TGTGCCAGCAGCCACGGTCTGGGGGGGCGAGATGGCTACACCTTC. Translated: CASSHGLGGRDGYTF.

The chain carries TRBV12-3 or TRBV12-4 and TRBJ1-2; 7 bases fit TRBD1. The CDR3 sequence is 15 residues long. J was trimmed by 8 bases and V by 5 bases; bases with no gene match: 14. The CDR3: CASSQTRDSLEGYTF. The CDR3 DNA reads as TGTGCCAGCAGTCAGACCCGGGACAGTTTGGAGGGCTACACCTTC.

The chain carries TRBV25-1 and TRBJ2-7, with a tentative D call TRBD1 (6 bases). This CDR3 region has 14 residues. V lost 4 bases to trimming and J lost 6 bases, with 16 bases between them. Germline values: CDR1 MGHDK, CDR2 SYGVNS. The CDR3: CASSGYRDHREQYF. In DNA form, the CDR3 reads TGTGCCAGCAGTGGGTACAGGGACCACCGCGAGCAGTACTTC.

J is TRBJ2-7 and V is TRBV5-1; 7 bases fit TRBD1. Germline CDR1 and CDR2: SGHRS and YFSETQ. The CDR3 is 12 amino acids. Trimming removed 3 bases from V and 6 bases from J; junction bases left unmatched: 3. The CDR3 region is CASSWNRGEQYF. Written as DNA, the CDR3 is TGCGCCAGCAGCTGGAACAGGGGCGAGCAGTACTTC. Looking up the rest from reference TRBV5-1 and TRBJ2-7 gives the full variable domain: KAGVTQTPRYLIKTRGQQVTLSCSPISGHRSVSWYQQTPGQGLQFLFEYFSETQRNKGNFPGRFSGRQFSNSRSEMNVSTLELGDSALYLCASSWNRGEQYFGPGTRLTVT.

The chain has TRBV4-1 and TRBJ1-3, with no clear D. Trimming pared 0 bases from V and 2 bases from J, leaving 8 bases between. The germline V gene encodes CDR1 MGHRA and CDR2 YSYEKL. This CDR3 has 15 amino acids. CDR3 coding DNA: TGCGCCAGCAGCCAAGAAGGGCAGCCTGGAAACACCATATATTTT. Its protein product is CASSQEGQPGNTIYF.

CDR3 DNA sequence: TGTGCCAGCAGTGAAGCGCGGCCCCTGATCCAGTACTTC. This codes for CASSEARPLIQYF. The V call is TRBV2, the J call TRBJ2-4; D remains unclear. Germline CDR1 reads SNHLY; CDR2 reads FYNNEI. V was cut by 0 bases and J by 13 bases, with 13 bases left in between. This CDR3 comprises 13 residues.

This clonotype was found a few times. The V call is TRBV6-2 or TRBV6-3, the J call TRBJ2-7; D perhaps matches TRBD2 (5 bases). CDR1 is MNHEY and CDR2 is SVGEGT in the germline V gene. The CDR3 contains 14 residues. The V end lost 2 bases, the J end lost 1 base, and 9 bases lay between the germline ends. The CDR3 region has the DNA TGTGCCAGCAGTTACGATCGGGATTCCTACGAGCAGTACTTC. Translated: CASSYDRDSYEQYF.

This sequence joins TRBV9 and TRBJ1-5; no clear D gene. Between the trimmed V and J ends, which lost 3 bases and 4 bases, there was a span of 11 bases. From germline, CDR1 is SGDLS and CDR2 YYNGEE. This CDR3 is built from 14 residues. The CDR3 DNA is TGTGCCAGCAGCGCAAGCCCGATGAATCAGCCCCAGCATTTT. Protein: CASSASPMNQPQHF.